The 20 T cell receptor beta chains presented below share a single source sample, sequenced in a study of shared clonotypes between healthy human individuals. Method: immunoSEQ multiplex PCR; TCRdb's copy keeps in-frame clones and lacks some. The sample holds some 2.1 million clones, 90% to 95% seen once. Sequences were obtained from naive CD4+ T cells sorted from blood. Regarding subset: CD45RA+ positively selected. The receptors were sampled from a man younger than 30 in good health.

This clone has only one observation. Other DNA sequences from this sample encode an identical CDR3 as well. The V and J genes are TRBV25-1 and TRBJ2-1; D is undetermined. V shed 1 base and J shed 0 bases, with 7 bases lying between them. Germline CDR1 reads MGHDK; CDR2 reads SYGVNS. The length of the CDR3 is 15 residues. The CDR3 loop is CASSESGSSYNEQFF. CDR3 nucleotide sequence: TGTGCCAGCAGTGAATCCGGGTCCTCCTACAATGAGCAGTTCTTC. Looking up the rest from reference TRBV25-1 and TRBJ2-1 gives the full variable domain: EADIYQTPRYLVIGTGKKITLECSQTMGHDKMYWYQQDPGMELHLIHYSYGVNSTEKGDLSSESTVSRIRTEHFPLTLESARPSHTSQYLCASSESGSSYNEQFFGPGTRLTVL.

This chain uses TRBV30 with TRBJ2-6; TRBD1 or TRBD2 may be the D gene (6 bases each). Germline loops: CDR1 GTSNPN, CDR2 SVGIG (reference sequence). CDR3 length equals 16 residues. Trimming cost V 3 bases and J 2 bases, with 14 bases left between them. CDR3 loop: CAWRNPGAPGANVLTF. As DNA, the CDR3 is TGTGCCTGGAGAAACCCGGGGGCGCCTGGGGCCAACGTCCTGACTTTC. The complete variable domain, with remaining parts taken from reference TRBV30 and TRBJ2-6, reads SQTIHQWPATLVQPVGSPLSLECTVEGTSNPNLYWYRQAAGRGLQLLFYSVGIGQISSEVPQNLSASRPQDRQFILSSKKLLLSDSGFYLCAWRNPGAPGANVLTFGAGSRLTVL.

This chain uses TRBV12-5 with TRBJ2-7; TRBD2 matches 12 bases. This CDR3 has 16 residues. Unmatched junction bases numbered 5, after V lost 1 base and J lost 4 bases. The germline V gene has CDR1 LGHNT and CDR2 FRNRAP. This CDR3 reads CASGLGTSGIMYEQYF. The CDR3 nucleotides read TGTGCTAGTGGTTTGGGGACTAGCGGGATCATGTACGAGCAGTACTTC.

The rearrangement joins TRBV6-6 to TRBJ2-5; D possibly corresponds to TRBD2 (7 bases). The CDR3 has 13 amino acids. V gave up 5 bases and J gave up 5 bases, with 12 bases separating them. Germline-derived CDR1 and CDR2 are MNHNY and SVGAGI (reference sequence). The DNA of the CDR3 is TGTGCCAGCAGTAGGAGGGGGGGGGAGACCCAGTACTTC. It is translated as CASSRRGGETQYF.

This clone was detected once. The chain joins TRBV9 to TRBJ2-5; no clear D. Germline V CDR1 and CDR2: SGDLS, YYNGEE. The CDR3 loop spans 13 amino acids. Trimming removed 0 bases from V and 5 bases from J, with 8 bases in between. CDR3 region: CASSVGLTETQYF. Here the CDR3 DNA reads TGTGCCAGCAGCGTAGGGTTAACGGAGACCCAGTACTTC.

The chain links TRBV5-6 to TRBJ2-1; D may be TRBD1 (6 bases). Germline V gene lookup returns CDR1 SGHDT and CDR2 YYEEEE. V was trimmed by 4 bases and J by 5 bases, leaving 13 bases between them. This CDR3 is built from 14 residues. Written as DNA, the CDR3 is TGTGCCAGCAGCGCAACACAGGGAAACAATGAGCAGTTCTTC. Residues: CASSATQGNNEQFF.

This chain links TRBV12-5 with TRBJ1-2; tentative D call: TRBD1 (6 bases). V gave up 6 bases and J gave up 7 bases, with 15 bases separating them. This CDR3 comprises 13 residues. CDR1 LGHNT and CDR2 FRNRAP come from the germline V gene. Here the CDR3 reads CASGPTGIGGYTF. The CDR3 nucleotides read TGTGCTAGTGGGCCCACAGGGATCGGTGGCTACACCTTC.

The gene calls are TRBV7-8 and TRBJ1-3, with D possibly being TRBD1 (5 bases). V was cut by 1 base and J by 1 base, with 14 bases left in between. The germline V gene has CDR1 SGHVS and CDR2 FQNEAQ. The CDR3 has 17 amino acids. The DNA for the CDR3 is TGTGCCAGCAGCTTAGTGCCGGAGGGGTTTTCTGGAAACACCATATATTTT. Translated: CASSLVPEGFSGNTIYF.

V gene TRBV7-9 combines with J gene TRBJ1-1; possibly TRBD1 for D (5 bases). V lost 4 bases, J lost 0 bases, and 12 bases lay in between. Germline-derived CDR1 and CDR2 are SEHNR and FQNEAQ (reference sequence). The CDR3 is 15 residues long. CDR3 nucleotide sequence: TGTGCCAGCAGCTCCGAGGGGATTTTGAACACTGAAGCTTTCTTT. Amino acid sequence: CASSSEGILNTEAFF.

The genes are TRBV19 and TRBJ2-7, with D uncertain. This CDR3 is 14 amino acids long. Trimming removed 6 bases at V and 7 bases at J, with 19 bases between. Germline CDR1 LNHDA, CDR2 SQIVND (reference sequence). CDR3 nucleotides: TGTGCCAGTAGGGTATCGGGCGCCTCTACAGAGCAGTACTTC. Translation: CASRVSGASTEQYF. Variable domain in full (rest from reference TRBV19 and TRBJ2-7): DGGITQSPKYLFRKEGQNVTLSCEQNLNHDAMYWYRQDPGQGLRLIYYSQIVNDFQKGDIAEGYSVSREKKESFPLTVTSAQKNPTAFYLCASRVSGASTEQYFGPGTRLTVT.

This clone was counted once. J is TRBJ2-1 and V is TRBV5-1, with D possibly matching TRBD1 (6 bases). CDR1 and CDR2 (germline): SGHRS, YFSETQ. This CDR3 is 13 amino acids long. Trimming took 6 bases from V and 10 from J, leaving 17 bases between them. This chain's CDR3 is CASTSLRGAEQFF. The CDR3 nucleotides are TGCGCCAGCACCTCGCTCAGGGGCGCCGAGCAGTTCTTC. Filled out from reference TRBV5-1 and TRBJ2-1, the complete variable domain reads KAGVTQTPRYLIKTRGQQVTLSCSPISGHRSVSWYQQTPGQGLQFLFEYFSETQRNKGNFPGRFSGRQFSNSRSEMNVSTLELGDSALYLCASTSLRGAEQFFGPGTRLTVL.

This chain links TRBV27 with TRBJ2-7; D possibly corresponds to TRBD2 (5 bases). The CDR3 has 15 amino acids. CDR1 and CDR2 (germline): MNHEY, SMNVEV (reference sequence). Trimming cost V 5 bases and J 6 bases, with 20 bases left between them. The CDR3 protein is CASSATVLVGREQYF. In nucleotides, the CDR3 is TGTGCCAGCAGTGCTACGGTACTAGTTGGGCGCGAGCAGTACTTC.

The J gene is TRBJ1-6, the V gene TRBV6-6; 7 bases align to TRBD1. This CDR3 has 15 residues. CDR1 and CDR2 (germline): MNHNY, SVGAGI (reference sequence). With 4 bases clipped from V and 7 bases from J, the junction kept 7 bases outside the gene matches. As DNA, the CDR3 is TGTGCCAGCAGTTCGACAGGGAGCCGCAATTCACCCCTCCACTTT. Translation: CASSSTGSRNSPLHF.

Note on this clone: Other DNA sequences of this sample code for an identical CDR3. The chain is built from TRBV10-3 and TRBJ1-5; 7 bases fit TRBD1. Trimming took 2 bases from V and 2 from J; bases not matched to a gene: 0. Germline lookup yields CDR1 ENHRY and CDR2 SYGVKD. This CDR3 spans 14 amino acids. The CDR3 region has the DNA TGTGCCATCAGTGAGCAGGGGGGCAATCAGCCCCAGCATTTT. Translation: CAISEQGGNQPQHF.

The DNA for the CDR3 is TGTGCCAGCAGCTTAGTCGGGCGGGGGTCCAATTCACCCCTCCACTTT. Translation: CASSLVGRGSNSPLHF. The chain employs TRBV7-9 and TRBJ1-6, with D perhaps TRBD1 (5 bases). Between the trimmed V and J ends, which lost 1 base and 7 bases, there was a span of 14 bases. The CDR3 is made up of 16 amino acids. CDR1 and CDR2 (germline): SEHNR, FQNEAQ (reference sequence).

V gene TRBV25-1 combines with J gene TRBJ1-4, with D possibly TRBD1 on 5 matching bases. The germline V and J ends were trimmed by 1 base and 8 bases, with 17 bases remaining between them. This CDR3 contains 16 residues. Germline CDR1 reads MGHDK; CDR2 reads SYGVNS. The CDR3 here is CASSESLGMRGEKLFF. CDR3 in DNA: TGTGCCAGCAGTGAATCGCTGGGTATGAGGGGCGAAAAACTGTTTTTT.

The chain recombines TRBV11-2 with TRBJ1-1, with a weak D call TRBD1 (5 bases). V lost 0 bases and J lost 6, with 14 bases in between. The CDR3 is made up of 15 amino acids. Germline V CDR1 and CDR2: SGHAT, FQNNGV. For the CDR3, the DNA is TGTGCCAGCAGCTTAGAGGGGGTACTTTTTTCTGAAGCTTTCTTT. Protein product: CASSLEGVLFSEAFF.

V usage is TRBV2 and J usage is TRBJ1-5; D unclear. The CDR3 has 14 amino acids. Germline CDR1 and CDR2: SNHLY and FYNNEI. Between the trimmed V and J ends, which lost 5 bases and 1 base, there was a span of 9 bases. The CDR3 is CASSLGRSNQPQHF. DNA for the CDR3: TGTGCCAGCAGTCTTGGACGGAGCAATCAGCCCCAGCATTTT.

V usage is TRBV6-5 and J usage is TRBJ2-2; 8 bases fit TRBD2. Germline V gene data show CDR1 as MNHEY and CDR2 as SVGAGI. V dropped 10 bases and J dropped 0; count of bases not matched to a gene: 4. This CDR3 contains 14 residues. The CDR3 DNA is TGTGCCACCTCGGGACTAGCGAACACCGGGGAGCTGTTTTTT. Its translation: CATSGLANTGELFF.

The CDR3 is CASSPGGAVNPKEQYF. CDR3 in DNA: TGCGCCAGCAGCCCGGGTGGAGCAGTGAACCCTAAGGAGCAGTACTTC. V and J are TRBV5-1 and TRBJ2-7; D uncertain. The ends were cut back, 4 bases at V and 7 bases at J, with 24 bases in the middle. The CDR3 sequence is 16 residues long. Germline loops: CDR1 SGHRS, CDR2 YFSETQ.